This T cell receptor beta chain was sequenced in a study of T cell responses to AZD1222 COVID-19 vaccine. Germline CDR1 reads MNHEY; CDR2 reads SVGAGI. Trimming removed 6 bases from V and 3 bases from J; junction bases left unmatched: 6. This CDR3 has 15 residues. A single count supports this clone. Some clones are missing from TCRdb's copy, which holds only in-frame ones; the method was immunoSEQ multiplex PCR. The table shows about 150,000 clones, with roughly 90% occurring only once. The rearrangement links TRBV6-5 to TRBJ1-5; 9 bases line up with TRBD1. This sample comprised peripheral blood, obtained 28 days after the second AZD1222 dose. The sequence was obtained from an adult who received the AZD1222 COVID-19 vaccine. This CDR3 reads CASSRDREDNQPQHF. The DNA of the CDR3 is TGTGCCAGCAGCCGGGACAGGGAGGACAATCAGCCCCAGCATTTT.